The 3 T cell receptor beta chains given below trace back to one sample, sequenced in a study of blood T cell repertoires in COVID-19. TCRdb's table, derived via immunoSEQ multiplex PCR, lists solely in-frame clones and lacks some. In the table there are 60,000 to 80,000 clones, roughly 85% of which are singletons. Sequenced material: peripheral blood. These TCRs come from a man aged 45-65 years with acute or convalescent COVID-19.

The rearrangement links TRBV19 to TRBJ1-3, with D maybe TRBD1 (6 bases). CDR1 LNHDA and CDR2 SQIVND come from the germline V gene (reference sequence). The V end was cut by 3 bases, the J end by 0 bases, with 12 bases between. This CDR3 has 16 residues. CDR3 sequence (DNA): TGTGCCAGTAGTATCGGACAGAGTTACTCTGGAAACACCATATATTTT. Its protein product is CASSIGQSYSGNTIYF.

V usage is TRBV2 and J usage is TRBJ1-5; D perhaps matches TRBD1 (6 bases). Germline CDR1 SNHLY, CDR2 FYNNEI. The CDR3 loop spans 13 amino acids. Trimming pared 6 bases from V and 4 bases from J, leaving 10 bases between. DNA of the CDR3: TGTGCCAGCAGCAGGACAGTAAATCAGCCCCAGCATTTT. Encoded protein: CASSRTVNQPQHF.

The chain uses TRBV19 and TRBJ1-2; a possible D gene is TRBD1 (6 bases). V lost 4 bases and J lost 5, with 20 bases in between. This CDR3 has 16 amino acids. Germline assignment: CDR1 LNHDA and CDR2 SQIVND (reference sequence). The CDR3 sequence: CASSTGTQVPGYGYTF. CDR3 in DNA: TGTGCCAGTAGTACTGGGACACAAGTCCCCGGATATGGCTACACCTTC. Using reference TRBV19 and TRBJ1-2 for the parts outside the CDR3, the full variable domain is DGGITQSPKYLFRKEGQNVTLSCEQNLNHDAMYWYRQDPGQGLRLIYYSQIVNDFQKGDIAEGYSVSREKKESFPLTVTSAQKNPTAFYLCASSTGTQVPGYGYTFGSGTRLTVV.